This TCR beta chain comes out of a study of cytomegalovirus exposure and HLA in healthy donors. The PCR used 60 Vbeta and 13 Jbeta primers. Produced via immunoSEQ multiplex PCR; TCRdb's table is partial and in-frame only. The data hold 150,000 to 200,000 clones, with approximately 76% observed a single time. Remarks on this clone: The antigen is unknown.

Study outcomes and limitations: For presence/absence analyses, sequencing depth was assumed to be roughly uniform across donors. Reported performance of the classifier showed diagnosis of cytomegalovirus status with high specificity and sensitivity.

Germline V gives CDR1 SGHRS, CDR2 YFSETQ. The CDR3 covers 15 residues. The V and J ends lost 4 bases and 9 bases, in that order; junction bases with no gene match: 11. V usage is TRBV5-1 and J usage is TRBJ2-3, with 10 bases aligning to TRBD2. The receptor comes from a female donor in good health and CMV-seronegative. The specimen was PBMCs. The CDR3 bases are TGCGCCAGCAGCCCCGGACTAGCGGCACAGGGGACGCAGTATTTT. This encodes CASSPGLAAQGTQYF.